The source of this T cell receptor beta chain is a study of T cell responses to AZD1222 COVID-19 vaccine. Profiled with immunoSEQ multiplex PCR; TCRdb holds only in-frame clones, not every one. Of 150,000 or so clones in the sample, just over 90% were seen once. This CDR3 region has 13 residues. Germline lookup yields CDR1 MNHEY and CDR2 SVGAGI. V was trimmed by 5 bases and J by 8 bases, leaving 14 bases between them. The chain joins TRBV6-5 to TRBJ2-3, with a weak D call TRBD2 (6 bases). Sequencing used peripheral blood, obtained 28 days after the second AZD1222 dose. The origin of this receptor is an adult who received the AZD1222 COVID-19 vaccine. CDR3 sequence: CASSRRGAGTQYF. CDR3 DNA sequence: TGTGCCAGCAGTCGTCGCGGGGCCGGTACGCAGTATTTT.